The 15 T cell receptor beta chains listed next were all sequenced from one sample in a study of beta chain features in type 1 diabetes. Findings of the study overall: Significant though moderate, a shortening of TCRB CDR3s appeared in all four CD4+ subsets of Type 1 diabetes patients.

The antigens of these receptors remain unknown. Isolated RNA was reverse transcribed in full, so expressed TCRB transcripts were sequenced. Assay: immunoSEQ multiplex PCR; the TCRdb copy retains only in-frame clones and omits some. This table has hundreds of thousands of clones, around 15% appearing once. The sample comprised naive CD4+ T cells from blood. Receptors originate from a man aged 18-30 years with type 1 diabetes.

This clone came up a few times. This chain connects TRBV29-1 to TRBJ2-3; no clear D gene. The ends were cut back, 1 base at V and 9 bases at J, with 11 bases in the middle. This CDR3 has 12 amino acids. CDR1 and CDR2 from the germline V gene are SQVTM and ANQGSEA. CDR3 residues: CSVEGTVLTQYF. DNA for the CDR3: TGCAGCGTTGAAGGGACCGTCTTAACGCAGTATTTT.

J is TRBJ1-2 and V is TRBV7-9; no reliable D call. The CDR3 is 14 amino acids. Per germline, CDR1 SEHNR and CDR2 FQNEAQ (reference sequence). Trimming left V 1 base short and J 2 bases short, with 8 bases between. CDR3 sequence (DNA): TGTGCCAGCAGCTTAGGCCGGGAGAACTATGGCTACACCTTC. Its protein is CASSLGRENYGYTF. The variable domain in full, with the rest retrieved from reference TRBV7-9 and TRBJ1-2, is DTGVSQNPRHKITKRGQNVTFRCDPISEHNRLYWYRQTLGQGPEFLTYFQNEAQLEKSRLLSDRFSAERPKGSFSTLEIQRTEQGDSAMYLCASSLGRENYGYTFGSGTRLTVV.

This clone was seen a handful of times. V is TRBV10-3 and J is TRBJ2-3; the D is unclear. V dropped 4 bases and J dropped 6 bases, with 17 bases sitting between them. Germline CDR1 reads ENHRY; CDR2 reads SYGVKD. This CDR3 spans 15 amino acids. The CDR3 nucleotides are TGTGCCATCAGTGCCCTGGGGATGATGATGGATACGCAGTATTTT. It is translated as CAISALGMMMDTQYF.

The chain carries TRBV9 and TRBJ2-3; 9 bases are shared with TRBD1. The germline V gene has CDR1 SGDLS and CDR2 YYNGEE. The CDR3 is made up of 16 amino acids. V lost 4 bases and J lost 3; bases outside the gene matches: 9. In DNA, the CDR3 is TGTGCCAGCAGCCCCGGGACAGGGAGGTTTACAGATACGCAGTATTTT. Amino acids: CASSPGTGRFTDTQYF.

This clone was detected only a few times. This chain joins TRBV5-4 and TRBJ1-4; 7 nucleotides match TRBD1. This CDR3 is built from 15 residues. V lost 4 bases and J lost 6; bases outside the gene matches: 9. The germline V gene has CDR1 SGHNT and CDR2 YYREEE (reference sequence). The CDR3, as DNA: TGTGCCAGCAGCCGGTCAGGGGACAGCTATGAAAAACTGTTTTTT. Its translation: CASSRSGDSYEKLFF.

The chain is built from TRBV10-3 and TRBJ2-3; 9 bases line up with TRBD2. V lost 11 bases to trimming and J lost 5 bases; unmatched junction nucleotides: 11. The CDR3 runs 14 residues. Per the germline V gene, CDR1 is ENHRY and CDR2 is SYGVKD. The CDR3 DNA sequence: TGTGCCGCGGTAGCGGGGGAGAGAGAAGATACGCAGTATTTT. It specifies CAAVAGEREDTQYF.

V gene TRBV30 combines with J gene TRBJ1-6; D remains unclear. V was cut by 0 bases and J by 5 bases, with 11 bases left in between. CDR1 GTSNPN and CDR2 SVGIG come from the germline V gene (reference sequence). This CDR3 contains 15 residues. CDR3 sequence reads: CAWSVPPDHNSPLHF. CDR3 DNA sequence: TGTGCCTGGAGTGTACCCCCAGATCATAATTCACCCCTCCACTTT.

This clone has a handful of counts. This chain joins TRBV18 and TRBJ2-2; D is ambiguous. Trimming shortened V by 0 bases and J by 2 bases, and 7 bases separated the two germline ends. Germline values: CDR1 KGHSH, CDR2 LQKENI. The CDR3 has 15 residues. The CDR3 DNA sequence: TGTGCCAGCTCACCACCCCATGCCAACACCGGGGAGCTGTTTTTT. Translated, it gives CASSPPHANTGELFF.

This chain joins TRBV11-2 and TRBJ1-6, with unresolved D. The CDR3 runs to 14 residues. Looked up from germline, CDR1 is SGHAT and CDR2 is FQNNGV. V lost 3 bases and J 7 bases, leaving 10 bases between the germline ends. Written as DNA, the CDR3 is TGTGCCAGCAGCTTGATCTCGGGGAATTCACCCCTCCACTTT. As protein: CASSLISGNSPLHF. Using reference TRBV11-2 and TRBJ1-6 for the parts outside the CDR3, the full variable domain is EAGVAQSPRYKIIEKRQSVAFWCNPISGHATLYWYQQILGQGPKLLIQFQNNGVVDDSQLPKDRFSAERLKGVDSTLKIQPAKLEDSAVYLCASSLISGNSPLHFGNGTRLTVT.

This sequence joins TRBV7-6 and TRBJ2-3; TRBD1 or TRBD2 may be the D gene (5 bases each). V lost 5 bases, J lost 4 bases, and 10 bases lay in between. Germline CDR1 and CDR2: SGHVS and FNYEAQ. This CDR3 region has 13 residues. The chain's CDR3 is CASSQGDADTQYF. In DNA, the CDR3 is TGTGCCAGCAGCCAAGGGGACGCAGATACGCAGTATTTT. Based on the CDR3 plus reference TRBV7-6 and TRBJ2-3, the full variable domain is GAGVSQSPRYKVTKRGQDVALRCDPISGHVSLYWYRQALGQGPEFLTYFNYEAQQDKSGLPNDRFSAERPEGSISTLTIQRTEQRDSAMYRCASSQGDADTQYFGPGTRLTVL.

In its sample, this clone was seen a few times. This sequence joins TRBV19 and TRBJ1-2; D may be TRBD1 (6 bases). V was clipped by 4 bases and J by 7 bases, with 13 bases between them. Germline assignment: CDR1 LNHDA and CDR2 SQIVND (reference sequence). The CDR3 loop spans 13 amino acids. CDR3: CASSTQGRGGYTF. CDR3 DNA sequence: TGTGCCAGTAGTACTCAGGGGAGGGGTGGCTACACCTTC.

V gene TRBV28 combines with J gene TRBJ1-1; 10 bases match TRBD1. Germline values: CDR1 MDHEN, CDR2 SYDVKM. This CDR3 has 16 residues. V was clipped by 5 bases and J by 1 base; unmatched bases: 7. The CDR3 region is CASSIRQGAGNTEAFF. The DNA for the CDR3 is TGTGCCAGCAGTATACGACAGGGGGCTGGGAACACTGAAGCTTTCTTT.

This chain joins TRBV6-5 and TRBJ1-2; D gene unclear. The CDR3 covers 16 residues. V was shortened by 2 bases and J by 0 bases, with 13 bases between the two germline ends. Per the germline V gene, CDR1 is MNHEY and CDR2 is SVGAGI. The CDR3 DNA sequence: TGTGCCAGCAGTTACCTTAAGGCTGGGGCTAACTATGGCTACACCTTC. Translating gives CASSYLKAGANYGYTF.

The chain couples TRBV7-9 to TRBJ2-5; D is unresolved. V gave up 4 bases and J gave up 5 bases, with 11 bases separating them. The CDR3 is 13 residues long. The germline V gene has CDR1 SEHNR and CDR2 FQNEAQ (reference sequence). For the CDR3, the DNA is TGTGCCAGCAGCTGGACCCTGGTGGAGACCCAGTACTTC. Amino acids: CASSWTLVETQYF.

This sequence joins TRBV30 and TRBJ2-5; 9 nucleotides line up with TRBD1. This CDR3 comprises 14 residues. CDR1 and CDR2 (germline): GTSNPN, SVGIG (reference sequence). Trimming took 3 bases from V and 4 from J; bases not matched to a gene: 6. The CDR3 protein is CAWRGTGYLETQYF. CDR3 nucleotides: TGTGCCTGGAGGGGGACAGGGTACCTAGAGACCCAGTACTTC.